Following are 21 T cell receptor beta chains from one sample sequenced in a study of blood T cell repertoires in COVID-19 (dated by TCRdb to the early 2020s). The receptor library was made with the immunoSEQ multiplex PCR assay. Not all clones reach the TCRdb copy of this immuneACCESS table, which keeps in-frame sequences only. Checked studies attribute under half of the gap to unresolved V genes and leave the rest unexplained. This sample gives just over 150,000 clones in total; around four fifths of them show up just once. The ten largest clones capture 20% to 25% of the sample. Sequences were obtained from peripheral blood. The receptors shown here come from an elderly woman with acute or convalescent COVID-19.

This clone has a handful of counts. The chain recombines TRBV6-5 with TRBJ1-1, with no clear D. The CDR3 has 14 residues. Germline-derived CDR1 and CDR2 are MNHEY and SVGAGI. Trimming left V 6 bases short and J 2 bases short, with 13 bases between. The CDR3 loop is CASSRQVGNTEAFF. CDR3 bases: TGTGCCAGCAGCCGACAAGTAGGTAACACTGAAGCTTTCTTT.

V and J are TRBV27 and TRBJ1-1; D not resolved. The germline V gene encodes CDR1 MNHEY and CDR2 SMNVEV (reference sequence). The V end was cut by 4 bases, the J end by 3 bases, with 9 bases between. The CDR3 totals 13 residues. The CDR3 loop reads CASSWFRDTEAFF. CDR3 DNA sequence: TGTGCCAGCAGTTGGTTCCGGGACACTGAAGCTTTCTTT.

The chain couples TRBV29-1 to TRBJ1-2; perhaps TRBD1 as D (6 bases). Germline-derived CDR1 and CDR2 are SQVTM and ANQGSEA. The V gene lost 7 bases and the J gene lost 4 bases, with 13 bases spanning the gap. This CDR3 is 12 amino acids long. CDR3 amino acids: CSGQGPGYGYTF. The CDR3 coding sequence is TGCAGCGGCCAGGGGCCTGGCTATGGCTACACCTTC.

This clone was observed a few times. The chain is built from TRBV2 and TRBJ2-2; D remains ambiguous. CDR1 is SNHLY, CDR2 FYNNEI, per germline. The CDR3 runs to 12 residues. The germline V and J ends were trimmed by 7 bases and 5 bases, with 8 bases remaining between them. As DNA, the CDR3 is TGTGCCAGCATTCCCGTAACCGGGGAGCTGTTTTTT. It yields the protein CASIPVTGELFF.

The chain joins TRBV9 to TRBJ1-2; no reliable D call. V lost 0 bases and J 7 bases, leaving 10 bases between the germline ends. The CDR3 runs to 13 residues. CDR1 is SGDLS, CDR2 YYNGEE, per germline. CDR3 residues: CASSVGEGSGYTF. Written as DNA, the CDR3 is TGTGCCAGCAGCGTAGGTGAGGGAAGTGGCTACACCTTC.

This chain connects TRBV10-3 to TRBJ2-1; TRBD2 matches at 9 bases. Germline trimming cut 11 bases from V and 4 bases from J; bases unmatched to any gene: 9. The CDR3 runs 14 residues. From germline, CDR1 is ENHRY and CDR2 SYGVKD. This CDR3 reads CALGPSGIYNEQFF. The CDR3 nucleotides are TGTGCCTTGGGACCTAGCGGGATTTACAATGAGCAGTTCTTC.

This clone was seen once. J is TRBJ1-5 and V is TRBV25-1; 7 bases match TRBD1. Germline V gene data show CDR1 as MGHDK and CDR2 as SYGVNS. V gave up 6 bases and J gave up 1 base; unmatched junction bases: 6. This CDR3 region has 15 residues. The CDR3 DNA is TGTGCCAGCAGCGGGGGACAGATAAGCAATCAGCCCCAGCATTTT. Residues: CASSGGQISNQPQHF.

V usage is TRBV10-2 and J usage is TRBJ2-7; D is possibly TRBD1 (5 bases). Germline V gene sequence: CDR1 WSHSY, CDR2 SAAADI. The V and J ends lost 0 bases and 3 bases respectively, with 15 bases between them. The CDR3 has 16 amino acids. The CDR3 sequence is CASSESPKTASYEQYF. CDR3 in DNA: TGCGCCAGCAGTGAGTCTCCAAAGACAGCAAGCTACGAGCAGTACTTC.

The chain recombines TRBV5-8 with TRBJ2-1; TRBD2 matches at 12 bases. CDR3 length: 14 residues. Germline V gene sequence: CDR1 SGHTS, CDR2 YDEGEE. With V trimmed by 0 bases and J by 14 bases, 6 bases remained unmatched. CDR3 sequence reads: CASSLGLAGAKEFF. The CDR3 bases are TGTGCCAGCAGCTTGGGACTAGCGGGAGCTAAGGAGTTCTTC.

V usage is TRBV2 and J usage is TRBJ2-1, with D perhaps matching TRBD2 (5 bases). This CDR3 is built from 11 residues. CDR1 is SNHLY and CDR2 is FYNNEI in the germline V gene. V was clipped by 1 base and J by 14 bases, with 9 bases between them. The CDR3: CASSEGAGEFF. CDR3 DNA sequence: TGTGCCAGCAGTGAAGGGGCCGGGGAGTTCTTC.

This chain uses TRBV2 with TRBJ1-4, with D unresolved. Germline CDR1 is SNHLY and CDR2 is FYNNEI. The V gene lost 4 bases and the J gene lost 13 bases, with 10 bases spanning the gap. This CDR3 contains 11 residues. The CDR3 loop is CASSGEDSLFF. The CDR3 bases are TGTGCCAGCAGTGGGGAGGATTCACTGTTTTTT.

This clone appeared a few times. The chain couples TRBV5-4 to TRBJ2-1; D may be TRBD2 (5 bases). The CDR3 length is 14 residues. V lost 2 bases to trimming and J lost 6 bases, with 12 bases between them. Germline CDR1 and CDR2: SGHNT and YYREEE (reference sequence). CDR3 in amino acids: CASSFGRRSNEQFF. The CDR3 nucleotides are TGTGCCAGCAGCTTCGGACGGAGGAGCAATGAGCAGTTCTTC.

The chain has TRBV5-1 and TRBJ2-7, with a possible D match to TRBD1 (5 bases). The V gene lost 4 bases and the J gene lost 4 bases, with 15 bases spanning the gap. The CDR3 is made up of 14 amino acids. Germline V gives CDR1 SGHRS, CDR2 YFSETQ. CDR3 loop: CASSVGQRRYEQYF. The CDR3 bases are TGCGCCAGCAGCGTAGGACAACGGCGTTACGAGCAGTACTTC.

The chain couples TRBV7-9 to TRBJ1-6, with TRBD1 matching 7 bases. Germline V gives CDR1 SEHNR, CDR2 FQNEAQ (reference sequence). The CDR3 is 15 residues long. The V and J ends lost 4 bases and 5 bases, in that order; junction bases with no gene match: 5. CDR3 protein: CASSSAGTDNSPLHF. The CDR3 DNA reads as TGTGCCAGCAGCTCGGCCGGGACAGATAATTCACCCCTCCACTTT.

The genes are TRBV19 and TRBJ2-5; a weak D match, TRBD1 (6 bases). The CDR3 sequence is 14 residues long. The V and J ends lost 5 bases and 5 bases respectively, with 15 bases between them. The germline CDR1 and CDR2 sequences are LNHDA and SQIVND (reference sequence). The DNA of the CDR3 is TGTGCCAGTAGTGGGGGCCTCCTTTGGGAGACCCAGTACTTC. Translation gives CASSGGLLWETQYF. The full variable domain, completed using reference TRBV19 and TRBJ2-5, is DGGITQSPKYLFRKEGQNVTLSCEQNLNHDAMYWYRQDPGQGLRLIYYSQIVNDFQKGDIAEGYSVSREKKESFPLTVTSAQKNPTAFYLCASSGGLLWETQYFGPGTRLLVL.

The chain uses TRBV4-1 and TRBJ1-1; D might be TRBD1 (5 bases). CDR1 is MGHRA and CDR2 is YSYEKL in the germline V gene. CDR3 size: 14 residues. Deletions cut 4 bases from V and 1 base from J, with 10 bases between. This chain's CDR3 is CASSPLDKNTEAFF. CDR3 sequence (DNA): TGCGCCAGCAGCCCCTTGGACAAGAACACTGAAGCTTTCTTT.

The genes are TRBV30 and TRBJ2-5, with TRBD2 matching 9 bases. With V trimmed by 4 bases and J by 4 bases, 10 bases remained unmatched. The CDR3 has 15 amino acids. Germline lookup yields CDR1 GTSNPN and CDR2 SVGIG (reference sequence). For the CDR3, the DNA is TGTGCCTGGACCCTAGGACTAGCGCAACGAGAGACCCAGTACTTC. It encodes CAWTLGLAQRETQYF.

The genes are TRBV27 and TRBJ2-2; 8 bases are shared with TRBD2. After removal of 4 bases from V and 4 bases from J, the junction contained 8 bases not matched to a gene. CDR3 length: 16 amino acids. The germline CDR1 and CDR2 sequences are MNHEY and SMNVEV (reference sequence). The CDR3 sequence: CASSSLSGSVTGELFF. The CDR3 bases are TGTGCCAGCAGTTCGCTCAGCGGGAGTGTCACCGGGGAGCTGTTTTTT.

The chain is built from TRBV27 and TRBJ2-1; 9 bases map to TRBD2. The ends lost 10 bases at V and 6 bases at J; junction bases unmatched: 10. Germline loops: CDR1 MNHEY, CDR2 SMNVEV (reference sequence). CDR3 size: 14 residues. In nucleotides, the CDR3 is TGTGCCACCCGCTCTATACTAGCGGGCAATGAGCAGTTCTTC. Its protein is CATRSILAGNEQFF.

The V gene is TRBV30, the J gene TRBJ2-1, with D hard to call. Per germline, CDR1 GTSNPN and CDR2 SVGIG (reference sequence). V was shortened by 4 bases and J by 0 bases, with 10 bases between the two germline ends. The CDR3 totals 14 residues. CDR3 loop: CAWTPLSSYNEQFF. For the CDR3, the DNA is TGTGCCTGGACCCCCCTGAGCTCCTACAATGAGCAGTTCTTC.

The V gene is TRBV29-1, the J gene TRBJ2-1, with 8 bases lining up with TRBD2. The J segment lost 4 bases and the V segment lost 6 bases, leaving 8 bases of the junction unmatched. The CDR3 sequence is 14 residues long. Germline V gene data show CDR1 as SQVTM and CDR2 as ANQGSEA. CDR3 sequence reads: CSVIPGLGYNEQFF. The DNA of the CDR3 is TGCAGCGTCATACCGGGACTAGGGTACAATGAGCAGTTCTTC.